This T cell receptor beta chain was sequenced in a study of cytomegalovirus exposure and HLA in healthy donors. Germline-derived CDR1 and CDR2 are SGHTS and YDEGEE. The V gene lost 7 bases and the J gene lost 0 bases, with 10 bases spanning the gap. The CDR3 spans 14 residues. A multiplex PCR was run with 60 Vbeta primers and 13 Jbeta primers. The data were produced by immunoSEQ multiplex PCR, yet TCRdb's version contains in-frame clones alone and is incomplete. The sample records 93,000 or so clones, 84% being singletons. The sample holds one count of this clone. The antigen remains unidentified. Study-wide results and caveats: Trimming of TCR beta V- and J-genes showed a link, identified in a later analysis, to a missense DCLRE1C variant.

The receptor was derived from a woman between 18 and 29 years old in good health and CMV-seropositive. Sequencing was done on a sample of PBMCs. This chain connects TRBV5-8 to TRBJ1-4; unclear D gene. The CDR3 nucleotides read TGTGCCAGCCTACCGTATGCAACTAATGAAAAACTGTTTTTT. This translates into CASLPYATNEKLFF. Supplemented by reference TRBV5-8 and TRBJ1-4, the full variable domain reads EAGVTQSPTHLIKTRGQQATLRCSPISGHTSVYWYQQALGLGLQFLLWYDEGEERNRGNFPPRFSGRQFPNYSSELNVNALELEDSALYLCASLPYATNEKLFFGSGTQLSVL.